This is a list of T cell receptor beta chains from one sample in a study of cytomegalovirus exposure and HLA in healthy donors. TCRdb keeps only in-frame clones here, not all; method: immunoSEQ multiplex PCR. The top ten hold under 1.2% of the sample, which has some 130,000 clones, over 60% seen once. Material for sequencing was PBMCs. Every receptor here comes from a human donor in good health. The CDR3 runs from the conserved cysteine through the conserved F or W.

CDR3: CASSRAGTQPPGANVLTF; V: TRBV19; J: TRBJ2-6
CDR3: CASSLKGFLGTEAFF; V: TRBV5-6; J: TRBJ1-1
CDR3: CASSPTAGGASGSETQYF; V: TRBV18; J: TRBJ2-5
CDR3: CASSYYADGDGYTF; V: TRBV2; J: TRBJ1-2
CDR3: CAISNLRRNSGVGNEQFF; V: TRBV10-3; J: TRBJ2-1
CDR3: CASSAQGADTQYF; V: TRBV6-6; J: TRBJ2-3
CDR3: CASSLDSYYEQYF; V: TRBV10-2; J: TRBJ2-7
CDR3: CASSQVPPGGNSPLHF; V: TRBV4-1; J: TRBJ1-6
CDR3: CASAGTSGGAAYNEQFF; V: TRBV2; J: TRBJ2-1
CDR3: CASSPRQGVYEQYF; V: TRBV18; J: TRBJ2-7
CDR3: CASSPGLAGGKVDEQFF; V: TRBV7-6; J: TRBJ2-1
CDR3: CASSIPARTEEDYGYTF; V: TRBV19; J: TRBJ1-2
CDR3: CASSSGGGDTQYF; V: TRBV7-3; J: TRBJ2-3
CDR3: CASSQESGYEQYF; V: TRBV4-1; J: TRBJ2-7
CDR3: CASSLQGINSPLHF; V: TRBV5-6; J: TRBJ1-6
CDR3: CASSQVGRPNQPQHF; V: TRBV4-1; J: TRBJ1-5
CDR3: CASSFRAGANVLTF; V: TRBV6-5; J: TRBJ2-6
CDR3: CASSARGLGETQYF; V: TRBV5-6; J: TRBJ2-5
CDR3: CSAEGGYEQYF; V: TRBV20-1; J: TRBJ2-7
CDR3: CASSSTGSSNEKLFF; V: TRBV28; J: TRBJ1-4
CDR3: CASSLGRLNEKLFF; V: TRBV5-5; J: TRBJ1-4
CDR3: CASNLLAGGYNEQFF; V: TRBV27; J: TRBJ2-1
CDR3: CATRSEKLFF; V: TRBV19; J: TRBJ1-4
CDR3: CASTGNREETQYF; V: TRBV5-1; J: TRBJ2-5
CDR3: CASSLGLAGQETQYF; V: TRBV7-9; J: TRBJ2-5
CDR3: CASSLHSRERLNSPLHF; V: TRBV27; J: TRBJ1-6
CDR3: CASRGGGLPSTDTQYF; V: TRBV19; J: TRBJ2-3
CDR3: CASSQWSGVTDTQYF; V: TRBV14; J: TRBJ2-3
CDR3: CASSWGTGLNQPQHF; V: TRBV11-2; J: TRBJ1-5
CDR3: CASSLSVDSPYEQYF; V: TRBV6-6; J: TRBJ2-7
CDR3: CASSETSGASYNEQFF; V: TRBV10-1; J: TRBJ2-1
CDR3: CASSRLVDRKETQYF; V: TRBV4-1; J: TRBJ2-5
CDR3: CATSSRQGAGEAFF; V: TRBV15; J: TRBJ1-1
CDR3: CASSQAFGTTNSPLHF; V: TRBV4-2; J: TRBJ1-6
CDR3: CASSAAQGGTEAFF; V: TRBV5-1; J: TRBJ1-1
CDR3: CASSGRDREDEKLFF; V: TRBV6-4; J: TRBJ1-4
CDR3: CATRDRAQETQYF; V: TRBV6-1; J: TRBJ2-5
CDR3: CASSLEFGSSYEQYF; V: TRBV5-5; J: TRBJ2-7
CDR3: CASSFHGSPAFF; V: TRBV27; J: TRBJ1-1
CDR3: CASSKDGSNTEAFF; V: TRBV5-4; J: TRBJ1-1
CDR3: CASSKRGLTGELFF; V: TRBV11-2; J: TRBJ2-2
CDR3: CASSYRQRVDYEQYF; V: TRBV6-5; J: .
CDR3: CASSYTGGVYEQYF; V: TRBV5-1; J: TRBJ2-7
CDR3: CASSRDRLTGELFF; V: TRBV27; J: TRBJ2-2
CDR3: CASTPGNSFANYGYTF; V: TRBV2; J: TRBJ1-2
CDR3: CSSVVPSGEQYF; V: TRBV7-9; J: TRBJ2-7
CDR3: CASSPQYRGANEKLFF; V: TRBV4-1; J: TRBJ1-4
CDR3: CASSLTPGQGNQETQYF; V: TRBV21-1; J: TRBJ2-5